One T cell receptor (beta chain) is described in this entry. The antigen remains undetermined. The sample originates from a study of T cell responses to AZD1222 COVID-19 vaccine. Study findings and constraints: Breadth and depth of Spike-specific TCRs rose after two AZD1222 doses. Baseline antibody screening turned up just five to seven seropositive AZD1222 recipients.

The trim removed 0 bases at V and 5 bases at J, leaving 4 bases unmatched. Germline CDR1 and CDR2: SGHRS and YFSETQ. The CDR3 runs to 14 residues. Repertoires were generated with immunoSEQ multiplex PCR, while TCRdb's copy carries only in-frame clones and drops some. The sample lists about 140,000 clones, around 90% seen once, with over 1.5% in the top ten. The sequence came from an adult in good health. Sequencing was performed on peripheral blood, taken on day 0 of AZD1222 vaccination. This rearrangement joins TRBV5-1 to TRBJ1-1; 7 nucleotides align to TRBD1. DNA of the CDR3: TGCGCCAGCAGCTTGGAGCCGGGACAGACTGAAGCTTTCTTT. This encodes CASSLEPGQTEAFF.